This is a list of T cell receptor beta chains from one sample in a study of beta chain features in type 1 diabetes. Libraries were prepared by immunoSEQ multiplex PCR; TCRdb keeps only in-frame clonotypes and omits some of them. The table lists about 410,000 clones, over 11% of them singletons, with 0.035% to 0.04% in the top ten. Sequenced input: naive CD4+ T cells from blood. These receptors were collected from a man aged 25 to 40 in good health. Each CDR3 is given with its conserved first and last residue. D genes are given only for firm matches. A row's size may be missing; if present it is once, few, many or a size class.

cdr3_length: 15; v_call: TRBV2; d_call: .; j_call: TRBJ2-3; clone_size: few; cdr3_aa: CASIVQGAPTDTQYF; cdr3_nt: TGTGCCAGCATCGTCCAGGGCGCTCCCACAGATACGCAGTATTTT
cdr3_length: 16; v_call: TRBV28; d_call: TRBD1; j_call: TRBJ2-5; clone_size: .; cdr3_aa: CASSSGTGAPVETQYF; cdr3_nt: TGTGCCAGCAGTTCCGGGACAGGGGCTCCCGTGGAGACCCAGTACTTC
cdr3_length: 14; v_call: TRBV4-2; d_call: .; j_call: TRBJ2-3; clone_size: few; cdr3_aa: CASSPAASTDTQYF; cdr3_nt: TGTGCCAGCAGCCCAGCGGCTAGCACAGATACGCAGTATTTT
cdr3_length: 13; v_call: TRBV2; d_call: .; j_call: TRBJ1-2; clone_size: few; cdr3_aa: CASSALSNYGYTF; cdr3_nt: TGTGCCAGCAGTGCGCTCTCTAACTATGGCTACACCTTC
cdr3_length: 15; v_call: TRBV9; d_call: TRBD1; j_call: TRBJ2-5; clone_size: .; cdr3_aa: CASTSRGQRGETQYF; cdr3_nt: TGTGCCAGCACCTCAAGGGGACAGCGAGGCGAGACCCAGTACTTC
cdr3_length: 13; v_call: TRBV7-8; d_call: .; j_call: TRBJ2-1; clone_size: .; cdr3_aa: CASSSWAGTEQFF; cdr3_nt: TGTGCCAGCAGCTCGTGGGCTGGCACTGAGCAGTTCTTC
cdr3_length: 17; v_call: TRBV27; d_call: .; j_call: TRBJ2-7; clone_size: .; cdr3_aa: CASSPPSIGVRSYEQYF; cdr3_nt: TGTGCCAGCAGTCCCCCGTCCATAGGGGTCCGATCCTACGAGCAGTACTTC
cdr3_length: 12; v_call: TRBV12-5; d_call: .; j_call: TRBJ2-5; clone_size: .; cdr3_aa: CASGLGTETQYF; cdr3_nt: TGTGCTAGTGGTTTGGGAACGGAGACCCAGTACTTC
cdr3_length: 13; v_call: TRBV9; d_call: .; j_call: TRBJ2-3; clone_size: .; cdr3_aa: CASSSTLSDTQYF; cdr3_nt: TGTGCCAGCAGCTCTACTCTTTCAGATACGCAGTATTTT
cdr3_length: 15; v_call: TRBV2; d_call: .; j_call: TRBJ1-4; clone_size: .; cdr3_aa: CASSESGLPNEKLFF; cdr3_nt: TGTGCCAGCAGTGAATCGGGACTGCCTAATGAAAAACTGTTTTTT
cdr3_length: 15; v_call: TRBV7-2; d_call: .; j_call: TRBJ2-3; clone_size: few; cdr3_aa: CASSFGSPSTDTQYF; cdr3_nt: TGTGCCAGCAGCTTCGGCTCCCCTAGCACAGATACGCAGTATTTT
cdr3_length: 13; v_call: TRBV9; d_call: .; j_call: TRBJ2-1; clone_size: .; cdr3_aa: CASSKSVANEQFF; cdr3_nt: TGTGCCAGCAGCAAATCTGTTGCTAATGAGCAGTTCTTC
cdr3_length: 14; v_call: TRBV29-1; d_call: .; j_call: TRBJ2-2; clone_size: .; cdr3_aa: CSVGNRKNTGELFF; cdr3_nt: TGCAGCGTTGGCAACAGAAAGAACACCGGGGAGCTGTTTTTT
cdr3_length: 14; v_call: TRBV9; d_call: .; j_call: TRBJ1-6; clone_size: .; cdr3_aa: CASSVTDDNSPLHF; cdr3_nt: TGTGCCAGCAGCGTGACGGATGATAATTCACCCCTCCACTTT
cdr3_length: 14; v_call: TRBV9; d_call: .; j_call: TRBJ2-1; clone_size: .; cdr3_aa: CASSVGFSYNEQFF; cdr3_nt: TGTGCCAGCAGCGTGGGGTTCTCCTACAATGAGCAGTTCTTC
cdr3_length: 15; v_call: TRBV5-6; d_call: .; j_call: TRBJ1-3; clone_size: few; cdr3_aa: CASSFAGSSGNTIYF; cdr3_nt: TGTGCCAGCAGCTTCGCGGGGAGCTCTGGAAACACCATATATTTT
cdr3_length: 14; v_call: TRBV13; d_call: TRBD1; j_call: TRBJ2-3; clone_size: few; cdr3_aa: CASSFRGHTDTQYF; cdr3_nt: TGTGCCAGCAGCTTTAGGGGGCACACAGATACGCAGTATTTT
cdr3_length: 11; v_call: TRBV19; d_call: .; j_call: TRBJ2-2; clone_size: .; cdr3_aa: CASSISGELFF; cdr3_nt: TGTGCCAGTAGTATATCCGGGGAGCTGTTTTTT
cdr3_length: 13; v_call: TRBV7-9; d_call: .; j_call: TRBJ2-1; clone_size: .; cdr3_aa: CASSKTQYNEQFF; cdr3_nt: TGTGCCAGCAGCAAAACCCAGTACAATGAGCAGTTCTTC
cdr3_length: 15; v_call: TRBV15; d_call: .; j_call: TRBJ1-2; clone_size: .; cdr3_aa: CATSRDLAGLYGYTF; cdr3_nt: TGTGCCACCAGCAGAGATTTGGCAGGGCTTTATGGCTACACCTTC
cdr3_length: 15; v_call: TRBV9; d_call: .; j_call: TRBJ1-1; clone_size: .; cdr3_aa: CASSVAQTVNTEAFF; cdr3_nt: TGTGCCAGCAGCGTAGCTCAGACGGTGAACACTGAAGCTTTCTTT
cdr3_length: 15; v_call: TRBV19; d_call: .; j_call: TRBJ2-7; clone_size: few; cdr3_aa: CASSNRTAVSYEQYF; cdr3_nt: TGTGCCAGTAGTAACCGGACAGCGGTCTCCTACGAGCAGTACTTC
cdr3_length: 17; v_call: TRBV4-1; d_call: .; j_call: TRBJ2-5; clone_size: .; cdr3_aa: CASSQDPGGLVGETQYF; cdr3_nt: TGCGCCAGCAGCCAAGACCCCGGGGGTCTAGTCGGCGAGACCCAGTACTTC
cdr3_length: 11; v_call: TRBV29-1; d_call: .; j_call: TRBJ1-2; clone_size: .; cdr3_aa: CSVDETRRYTF; cdr3_nt: TGCAGCGTTGATGAGACACGACGCTACACCTTC
cdr3_length: 13; v_call: TRBV7-9; d_call: TRBD2; j_call: TRBJ2-4; clone_size: .; cdr3_aa: CASSLLAGDIQYF; cdr3_nt: TGTGCCAGCAGCTTACTAGCGGGAGACATTCAGTACTTC
cdr3_length: 16; v_call: TRBV7-9; d_call: .; j_call: TRBJ2-3; clone_size: .; cdr3_aa: CASSSQGTIHTDTQYF; cdr3_nt: TGTGCCAGCAGCTCCCAGGGGACTATACACACAGATACGCAGTATTTT
cdr3_length: 14; v_call: TRBV2; d_call: .; j_call: TRBJ2-6; clone_size: .; cdr3_aa: CASSEGAGANVLTF; cdr3_nt: TGTGCCAGCAGTGAAGGGGCTGGGGCCAACGTCCTGACTTTC
cdr3_length: 11; v_call: TRBV18; d_call: .; j_call: TRBJ2-3; clone_size: .; cdr3_aa: CASSTSDTQYF; cdr3_nt: TGTGCCAGCTCAACCTCAGATACGCAGTATTTT
cdr3_length: 13; v_call: TRBV9; d_call: .; j_call: TRBJ2-3; clone_size: few; cdr3_aa: CASRGGSTDTQYF; cdr3_nt: TGTGCCAGCAGGGGGGGAAGCACAGATACGCAGTATTTT
cdr3_length: 11; v_call: TRBV27; d_call: .; j_call: TRBJ2-5; clone_size: .; cdr3_aa: CASSLTETQYF; cdr3_nt: TGTGCCAGCAGTTTAACAGAGACCCAGTACTTC
cdr3_length: 14; v_call: TRBV30; d_call: .; j_call: TRBJ1-5; clone_size: few; cdr3_aa: CAWDHRAGDQPQHF; cdr3_nt: TGTGCCTGGGATCACAGGGCGGGTGATCAGCCCCAGCATTTT